This T cell receptor (beta chain) derives from a study of shared clonotypes between healthy human individuals. Germline CDR1 reads SGHTA; CDR2 reads FQGTGA. This CDR3 spans 12 amino acids. V lost 5 bases, J lost 11 bases, and 13 bases lay in between. Here immunoSEQ multiplex PCR was the method, and the copy in TCRdb shows in-frame clones only, minus some. This sample has some 2.3 million clones; just over 90% occur once, and the top ten carry 0.39%. This clonotype was obtained from a man aged 18 to 30 in good health. Some clones in this sample may be carry-over from other donors' samples. This chain joins TRBV7-3 and TRBJ2-1; tentatively, D is TRBD1 (5 bases). Specimen: naive CD4+ T cells from PBMCs. The subset here: CD45RA+ positively selected. The CDR3 bases are TGTGCCAGCAGCCAGACAAGGGGCAAGCAGTTCTTC. Amino acids: CASSQTRGKQFF.